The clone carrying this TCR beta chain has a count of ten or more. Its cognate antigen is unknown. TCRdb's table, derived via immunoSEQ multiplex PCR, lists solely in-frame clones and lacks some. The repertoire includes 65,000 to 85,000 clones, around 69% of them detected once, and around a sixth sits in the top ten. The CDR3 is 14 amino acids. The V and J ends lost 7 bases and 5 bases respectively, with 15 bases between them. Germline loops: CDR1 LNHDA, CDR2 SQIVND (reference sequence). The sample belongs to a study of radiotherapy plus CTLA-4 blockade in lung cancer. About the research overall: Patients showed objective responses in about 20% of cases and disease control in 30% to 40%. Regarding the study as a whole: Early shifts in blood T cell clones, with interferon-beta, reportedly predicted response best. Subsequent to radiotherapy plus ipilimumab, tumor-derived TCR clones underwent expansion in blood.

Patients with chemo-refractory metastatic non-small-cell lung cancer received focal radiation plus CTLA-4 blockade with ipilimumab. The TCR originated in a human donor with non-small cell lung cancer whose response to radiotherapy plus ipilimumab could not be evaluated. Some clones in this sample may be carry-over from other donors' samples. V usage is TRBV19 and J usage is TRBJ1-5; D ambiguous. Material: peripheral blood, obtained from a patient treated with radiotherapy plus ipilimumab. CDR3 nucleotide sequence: TGTGCCAGTATTGGGAGGACGGGCTATCAGCCCCAGCATTTT. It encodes CASIGRTGYQPQHF. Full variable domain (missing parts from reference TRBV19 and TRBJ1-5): DGGITQSPKYLFRKEGQNVTLSCEQNLNHDAMYWYRQDPGQGLRLIYYSQIVNDFQKGDIAEGYSVSREKKESFPLTVTSAQKNPTAFYLCASIGRTGYQPQHFGDGTRLSIL.